This T cell receptor (beta chain) was captured by sequencing in a study of cytomegalovirus exposure and HLA in healthy donors. Study context: The Caucasian-associated ancestry cluster held around 81% of 300 to 500 genotyped donors.

Use of 60 Vbeta and 13 Jbeta primers characterized the PCR. Using immunoSEQ multiplex PCR, the repertoire was profiled, and TCRdb retains in-frame clones only, with some absent. Here the sample spans 200,000 to 250,000 clones, around 81% being singletons. This clone was seen a handful of times. Its antigen is still unknown. Study-level results: Fewer N-insertions than the roughly 650-donor mean were reportedly shown by an Asian-associated ancestry cluster in a later analysis.

This receptor was obtained from a woman aged 55 to 70 in good health and CMV-seropositive. Input material: PBMCs.

CDR3 coding DNA: TGTGCCAGTAGTACAATCACTAGCGGGATCCCCTACGAGCAGTACTTC. Amino acid sequence: CASSTITSGIPYEQYF. The V gene is TRBV19, the J gene TRBJ2-7; 10 bases fit TRBD2. Unmatched junction bases numbered 8, after V lost 4 bases and J lost 2 bases. Germline V gene data show CDR1 as LNHDA and CDR2 as SQIVND (reference sequence). The length of the CDR3 is 16 residues.